Each of the 5 T cell receptor beta chains below was sequenced from the same sample in a study of T cell responses to AZD1222 COVID-19 vaccine. TCRdb keeps only in-frame clones here, not all; method: immunoSEQ multiplex PCR. This sample has 150,000 to 200,000 clones, with roughly 94% found just once. Sequencing was performed on peripheral blood, taken 28 days after the second AZD1222 dose. The receptors shown here come from an adult who received the AZD1222 COVID-19 vaccine.

This chain links TRBV27 with TRBJ1-4, with D unresolved. The CDR3 sequence is 14 residues long. Trimming shortened V by 4 bases and J by 2 bases, and 8 bases separated the two germline ends. Germline loops: CDR1 MNHEY, CDR2 SMNVEV (reference sequence). In DNA form, the CDR3 reads TGTGCCAGCAGTTCGGGGTTCACTAATGAAAAACTGTTTTTT. This gives the protein CASSSGFTNEKLFF.

The rearrangement links TRBV7-9 to TRBJ1-2; a weak D match, TRBD1 (6 bases). CDR3 length: 13 residues. Germline V gene data show CDR1 as SEHNR and CDR2 as FQNEAQ (reference sequence). The V and J ends lost 5 bases and 5 bases respectively, with 12 bases between them. The CDR3 nucleotides are TGTGCCAGCAGCCTACTACAGGGATATGGCTACACCTTC. It encodes CASSLLQGYGYTF.

The chain recombines TRBV9 with TRBJ2-3; the match to TRBD2 covers 7 bases. This CDR3 has 17 amino acids. The germline V gene has CDR1 SGDLS and CDR2 YYNGEE. The trim removed 4 bases at V and 3 bases at J, leaving 14 bases unmatched. The CDR3 is CASSSTGTTKGTDTQYF. CDR3 coding DNA: TGTGCCAGCAGCTCCACCGGGACTACGAAAGGGACAGATACGCAGTATTTT.

About this clone: Within the sample, other DNA sequences also encode this same CDR3. The V and J genes are TRBV18 and TRBJ1-1; D is possibly TRBD1 (5 bases). CDR3 length equals 15 residues. The V end was cut by 0 bases, the J end by 4 bases, with 12 bases between. Germline V gives CDR1 KGHSH, CDR2 LQKENI. Here the CDR3 DNA reads TGTGCCAGCTCACCACCGTCTAGGGGAGGCACTGAAGCTTTCTTT. Encoded protein: CASSPPSRGGTEAFF.

The rearrangement uses TRBV2 and TRBJ1-1; D ambiguous. The CDR3 consists of 13 residues. V gave up 6 bases and J gave up 1 base, with 9 bases separating them. Germline CDR1 and CDR2: SNHLY and FYNNEI. CDR3 DNA: TGTGCCAGCAGCGGCGTAGGGAACACTGAAGCTTTCTTT. This encodes CASSGVGNTEAFF.